The TCR beta chain described here comes from a study of blood T cell repertoires in COVID-19 (dated by TCRdb to 2018 to 2020). At the level of the whole study: Samples covering the acute and convalescent phases of COVID-19 were provided by collaborators in the United States, Italy and Spain. The material from the prospective study consisted of cDNA or gDNA derived from T cells, B-cell-depleted T cells, or PBMCs. Subjects who had been exposed to COVID-19, were actively infected with it, or had recovered from it provided the deeply sampled blood TCRbeta repertoires that made up the dataset. A freely available public database, intended as a resource for researchers studying the immune response to SARS-CoV-2, is where the repertoires were released. Samples were obtained from the ongoing ImmuneRACE study (first 160 participants) and from 1,254 subjects provided by 6 global collaborators. The sample metadata nearly always contained a de-identified subject ID, COVID-19 status, age in years and sex. HLA class I and class II types, where available, came from metadata supplied by the sample provider rather than from assay-based typing. General findings and caveats noted by the study authors: How much clinical and demographic metadata was included differed by source and by participant, and the metadata was provided uncurated.

Remarks on this clone: The specificity of this receptor is unknown. No qualities accompany the bases; no much larger clone lies one base away.

Samples from volunteer blood donors who had recovered from COVID-19 were contributed by a second Seattle source. Each collaborating institution followed its own protocols to collect whole blood in K2EDTA tubes. Collaborator samples were shipped for TCRbeta analysis as frozen whole blood, isolated PBMCs, or DNA extracted from either sample type. V was cut back by 4 bases and J by 7 bases, leaving a gap of 10 bases between them. The germline V gene encodes CDR1 GTSNPN and CDR2 SVGIG (reference sequence). There are 11 amino acids in the CDR3, from cysteine to phenylalanine inclusive. The entry retains the CDR3 DNA only, 33 bases that are in frame from base 1. The immunoSEQ Assay, a bias-controlled multiplex PCR, was used to amplify TCRbeta CDR3 regions from genomic DNA. The authors' analysis ran thus. Nucleated cell counts per sample were estimated from amplification of reference gene primers within the assay. Sequence reads were collapsed and filtered to measure the absolute abundance of every unique TCRbeta CDR3 rearrangement. For each sample, productive Simpson clonality was calculated by taking the square root of Simpson's diversity index across productive rearrangements. TCRdb holds this immuneACCESS table with in-frame rearrangements only. Some clones are missing; in checked studies, unresolved V genes explain under half, and the rest has no known cause. That table is the source of V, J and clone size, and D and trimming were worked out from the DNA. The sample yields over 200,000 clones; roughly nine tenths were counted once. The biggest ten clones account for over 9.5% of the sample.

This receptor was identified in a woman aged 18-29 years who had recovered from COVID-19. Source material: peripheral blood. This chain is built from TRBV30 and TRBJ1-2; the D gene is unclear. The CDR3 protein sequence reads: CAWNNGIGYTF. The bases are TGTGCCTGGAATAATGGCATTGGCTACACCTTC.